The 9 T cell receptor beta chains below were found in one sample sequenced in a study of T cells in women clearing cervical HPV infection. Clones were read by immunoSEQ multiplex PCR, and TCRdb kept only the in-frame ones, dropping some. The sample table sets out approximately 16,000 clones. Sequencing used blood buffy coat. The receptors originated from a woman between 18 and 70 years old with a cervical HPV16 infection that either progressed to CIN3+ or cleared (not recorded which).

Notes on this clone: The CDR3 end falls 3 residues outside the read, so it is completed with the germline J gene. This chain connects TRBV24-1 to TRBJ2-1, with 10 nucleotides matching TRBD1. CDR3 size: 17 residues. V was pared by 5 bases and J by 4 bases, with 10 bases of the junction left unmatched. Per germline, CDR1 KGHDR and CDR2 SFDVKD. Here the CDR3 reads CATSGRLRDRGYNEQFF. The CDR3 bases that were read are TGTGCCACCAGTGGACGACTTCGGGACAGGGGTTACAATGAG.

Points on this clone: The read terminates 3 residues ahead of where the CDR3 ends, so the germline J gene completes it. This sequence joins TRBV5-4 and TRBJ1-6, with 7 nucleotides matching TRBD1. The trim removed 9 bases at V and 7 bases at J, leaving 10 bases unmatched. Germline values: CDR1 SGHNT, CDR2 YYREEE (reference sequence). The CDR3 covers 14 residues. Incomplete CDR3 DNA: TGTGCCACTCGGGGAGGGGGCGAAAATTCACCC. This encodes CATRGGGENSP. The whole CDR3 protein is CATRGGGENSPLHF.

In regard to this clone: The read is 3 residues too short to cover the CDR3 end, so that end is filled in from the germline J gene. V gene TRBV19 combines with J gene TRBJ1-6; 7 bases are shared with TRBD1. The germline V gene has CDR1 LNHDA and CDR2 SQIVND (reference sequence). The V gene end was trimmed by 1 base and the J gene end by 5 bases; junction bases not matched to a gene: 2. This CDR3 comprises 15 residues. The sequenced part of the CDR3 DNA is TGTGCCAGTAGTATAGGGGACAGAGATAATTCACCC. Its protein product is CASSIGDRDNSP. The complete CDR3 reads CASSIGDRDNSPLHF.

With respect to this clone: The read ends 3 residues early relative to the CDR3; the germline J gene fills the gap. The gene calls are TRBV11-3 and TRBJ2-7; TRBD1 matches 7 bases. In germline, CDR1 is SGHNT, CDR2 YENEEA. V lost 1 base, J lost 5 bases, and 8 bases stayed unmatched. The CDR3 totals 15 residues. This chain's CDR3 is CASSLVSDRINEQYF. The sequenced part of the CDR3 DNA is TGTGCCAGCAGCTTAGTATCGGACAGGATCAACGAG.

About this clone itself: The missing CDR3 end, 3 residues past where the read stops, is filled in from the germline J gene. This chain joins TRBV7-8 and TRBJ2-2; D tentatively fits TRBD1 or TRBD2 (6 bases each). Looked up from germline, CDR1 is SGHVS and CDR2 is FQNEAQ. The CDR3 spans 15 residues. CDR3 residues: CASSLGGRGGGKLFF. The sequenced CDR3 bases are TGTGCCAGCAGCTTAGGAGGCAGGGGAGGTGGAAAG.

Remarks on this clone: The read stops 3 residues short of the end of the CDR3; the missing end is completed from the germline J gene. The chain joins TRBV20-1 to TRBJ2-3; D is ambiguous. The V and J ends lost 3 bases and 0 bases respectively, with 7 bases between them. The CDR3 extends over 13 amino acids. CDR1 is DFQATT and CDR2 is SNEGSKA in the germline V gene (reference sequence). CDR3 DNA, as far as it was read: TGCAGTGCTAGTTCGCGGAGCACAGATACG. Its translation is CSASSRSTDT. The CDR3 as a whole reads CSASSRSTDTQYF.

Notes on this clone: Sequencing ends 3 residues short of the CDR3 end; the germline J gene provides the rest. The V and J genes are TRBV12-3 or TRBV12-4 and TRBJ1-1, with TRBD1 identical over 8 bases. The CDR3 contains 14 residues. V lost 2 bases to trimming and J lost 1 base; unmatched junction nucleotides: 0. CDR3 DNA, as far as it was read: TGTGCCAGCAGTTTACAGGGGGCGAACACTGAA. It specifies CASSLQGANTE. The full CDR3 reads CASSLQGANTEAFF.

Comment on this clone: The read gets to within 3 residues of the CDR3 end, and the germline J gene fills in the rest. The chain employs TRBV19 and TRBJ1-3, with 7 bases that match TRBD1. CDR1 is LNHDA and CDR2 is SQIVND in the germline V gene (reference sequence). The CDR3 runs to 17 residues. V lost 7 bases and J lost 0; bases outside the gene matches: 12. Here the CDR3 reads CASKVGQTFLSGNTIYF. CDR3 bases read: TGTGCCAGTAAGGTGGGACAGACATTTCTCTCTGGAAACACC.

With respect to this clone: The CDR3 end lies 3 residues beyond the end of the read and is filled in from the germline J gene. The chain has TRBV30 and TRBJ2-2, with 9 bases lining up with TRBD2. Germline CDR1 GTSNPN, CDR2 SVGIG (reference sequence). The V gene end was trimmed by 1 base and the J gene end by 6 bases; junction bases not matched to a gene: 3. This CDR3 comprises 14 residues. The CDR3 loop is CAWSGVAGAGELFF. CDR3 DNA, as far as it was read: TGTGCCTGGAGTGGGGTAGCGGGAGCCGGGGAG.